This entry lists 5 T cell receptor beta chains sequenced from one sample in a study of blood T cell repertoires in COVID-19. The data were produced by immunoSEQ multiplex PCR, yet TCRdb's version contains in-frame clones alone and is incomplete. Found here are over 150,000 clones, roughly 85% of them singletons; the top ten hold roughly 20%. Source material: PBMCs or T cells enriched from blood (not recorded which). All receptors derive from a woman aged 65 to 85 in a cohort exposed to, infected with or recovered from COVID-19 (not recorded which).

This chain connects TRBV19 to TRBJ2-5; TRBD2 matches 9 bases. Germline V gene lookup returns CDR1 LNHDA and CDR2 SQIVND (reference sequence). The junction had 6 bases not matched to a gene; V was cut back by 3 bases and J by 1 base. This CDR3 spans 16 amino acids. CDR3 DNA sequence: TGTGCCAGTAGTATGCGTAGCGGGAGCCTCCAAGAGACCCAGTACTTC. As protein: CASSMRSGSLQETQYF.

The V and J genes are TRBV5-1 and TRBJ1-5; D gene unclear. V was pared by 4 bases and J by 0 bases, with 8 bases between. The V gene's germline CDR1 is SGHRS and CDR2 YFSETQ. This CDR3 is 14 amino acids long. The CDR3 reads CASSPVPSNQPQHF. The DNA of the CDR3 is TGCGCCAGCAGCCCAGTTCCTAGCAATCAGCCCCAGCATTTT.

The chain couples TRBV7-2 to TRBJ2-7, with 9 positions matching TRBD2. From germline, CDR1 is SGHTA and CDR2 FQGNSA. Trimming at V came to 1 base and at J to 6 bases, leaving 7 bases not matched to a gene. The CDR3 length is 15 residues. The CDR3 DNA follows: TGTGCCAGCAGCTTAGTCGTAGCGGGAGCCTTCGAGCAGTACTTC. This translates into CASSLVVAGAFEQYF. Using reference TRBV7-2 and TRBJ2-7 for the parts outside the CDR3, the full variable domain is GAGVSQSPSNKVTEKGKDVELRCDPISGHTALYWYRQSLGQGLEFLIYFQGNSAPDKSGLPSDRFSAERTGGSVSTLTIQRTQQEDSAVYLCASSLVVAGAFEQYFGPGTRLTVT.

This chain connects TRBV28 to TRBJ2-7; D might be TRBD2 (5 bases). CDR1 MDHEN and CDR2 SYDVKM come from the germline V gene. This CDR3 spans 15 amino acids. Trimming stripped 8 bases from V and 1 base from J, with 18 bases between. The CDR3 loop is CASFSHGRVSYEQYF. CDR3 nucleotides: TGTGCCAGCTTCTCCCACGGGCGGGTATCCTACGAGCAGTACTTC.

In this sample, this clone turned up once. The chain recombines TRBV7-9 with TRBJ1-2; 8 bases are shared with TRBD1. Germline V gene lookup returns CDR1 SEHNR and CDR2 FQNEAQ (reference sequence). CDR3 length equals 15 residues. V lost 5 bases, J lost 5 bases, and 10 bases stayed unmatched. The CDR3 protein is CASSPGQASPYGYTF. CDR3 nucleotide sequence: TGTGCCAGCAGCCCGGGACAGGCGAGCCCATATGGCTACACCTTC.